Below, 16 T cell receptor beta chains from the same sample are listed, as sequenced in a study of PD-L1 blockade in urothelial cancer. Time point indicated: pretreatment peripheral blood. Only in-frame clones appear in the TCRdb table, and some are missing; sequencing was by immunoSEQ multiplex PCR. The table lists around 100,000 clones, over 75% of them singletons. The source material was PBMCs, sampled around atezolizumab (anti-PD-L1) treatment. The source is a man aged 60 to 75 with urothelial cancer.

This chain connects TRBV27 to TRBJ2-3, with TRBD1 matching 7 bases. The CDR3 is 14 residues long. With 3 bases clipped from V and 4 bases from J, the junction kept 4 bases outside the gene matches. Germline loops: CDR1 MNHEY, CDR2 SMNVEV (reference sequence). CDR3 DNA sequence: TGTGCCAGCAGTTTCGAGGGGGCAGCAGATACGCAGTATTTT. It translates to CASSFEGAADTQYF.

As DNA, the CDR3 is TGTGCCAGCAGCTTCTCGCAGGGGGCTTTCTACGAGCAGTACTTC. This encodes CASSFSQGAFYEQYF. The chain couples TRBV5-8 to TRBJ2-7; 8 nucleotides agree with TRBD1. V shed 2 bases, J shed 3 bases, and the junction held 7 bases outside the gene matches. Germline CDR1 reads SGHTS; CDR2 reads YDEGEE. The CDR3 consists of 15 residues.

This chain uses TRBV4-3 with TRBJ1-1; a possible D gene is TRBD1 (6 bases). The CDR3 spans 14 residues. V lost 1 base and J 6 bases, leaving 12 bases between the germline ends. CDR1 is LGHNA, CDR2 YSLEER, per germline. The CDR3: CASSQGVQGPEAFF. The CDR3 DNA is TGCGCCAGCAGCCAAGGCGTCCAGGGGCCTGAAGCTTTCTTT.

The CDR3 sequence is CASGNRDRVSNEQYF. In DNA, the CDR3 is TGTGCTAGTGGCAACCGGGACAGGGTTTCCAACGAGCAGTACTTC. V and J are TRBV12-5 and TRBJ2-7; 9 bases are shared with TRBD1. This CDR3 is 15 amino acids long. With 6 bases clipped from V and 5 bases from J, the junction kept 11 bases outside the gene matches. Germline assignment: CDR1 LGHNT and CDR2 FRNRAP.

The chain recombines TRBV19 with TRBJ2-1; perhaps TRBD1 as D (7 bases). CDR3 length equals 11 residues. With 10 bases removed from V and 9 bases from J, the gap between germline ends came to 13 bases. The germline CDR1 and CDR2 sequences are LNHDA and SQIVND (reference sequence). The DNA of the CDR3 is TGTGCCACCAGGGGGGCTGGTGAGCAGTTCTTC. Encoded protein: CATRGAGEQFF.

The chain joins TRBV6-5 to TRBJ1-1; possible D gene TRBD1, 6 bases. This CDR3 spans 15 amino acids. V was cut by 1 base and J by 7 bases, with 16 bases left in between. Germline V lookup: CDR1 MNHEY, CDR2 SVGAGI. CDR3 sequence reads: CASSYLGHPGLEAFF. In nucleotides, the CDR3 is TGTGCCAGCAGTTACTTGGGACACCCAGGACTTGAAGCTTTCTTT.

This clone was observed once. The rearrangement links TRBV30 to TRBJ2-7; D possibly corresponds to TRBD1 (6 bases). CDR1 and CDR2 from the germline V gene are GTSNPN and SVGIG (reference sequence). The germline V and J ends were trimmed by 4 bases and 1 base, with 14 bases remaining between them. CDR3 length: 14 residues. The chain's CDR3 is CAWNPGHGSYEQYF. The CDR3 DNA reads TGTGCCTGGAACCCGGGACATGGGTCCTACGAGCAGTACTTC.

The CDR3 loop reads CASSVVPGSGTGELFF. The CDR3 coding sequence is TGTGCCAGCAGCGTAGTACCGGGTAGCGGCACCGGGGAGCTGTTTTTT. The chain couples TRBV9 to TRBJ2-2, with TRBD2 as a possible D gene (6 bases). The CDR3 is 16 residues long. V lost 0 bases and J lost 4, with 13 bases in between. Germline loops: CDR1 SGDLS, CDR2 YYNGEE.

Here the CDR3 reads CASRTASGDSYEQYF. The CDR3 bases are TGTGCCAGCAGGACGGCTTCGGGGGATTCCTACGAGCAGTACTTC. The rearrangement links TRBV28 to TRBJ2-7, with a tentative D call TRBD2 (6 bases). There are 15 residues in the CDR3. CDR1 and CDR2 (germline): MDHEN, SYDVKM. V was shortened by 6 bases and J by 1 base, with 16 bases between the two germline ends.

The chain links TRBV9 to TRBJ1-3; 7 bases match TRBD1. The CDR3 runs to 16 residues. CDR1 and CDR2 (germline): SGDLS, YYNGEE. Trimming at V came to 0 bases and at J to 2 bases, leaving 5 bases not matched to a gene. This chain's CDR3 is CASSVADGTAGNTIYF. CDR3 bases: TGTGCCAGCAGCGTAGCTGACGGGACAGCTGGAAACACCATATATTTT.

The V call is TRBV11-2, the J call TRBJ2-3, with D tentatively TRBD1 (5 bases). The V gene lost 0 bases and the J gene lost 4 bases, with 8 bases spanning the gap. CDR1 and CDR2 (germline): SGHAT, FQNNGV. This CDR3 has 14 residues. DNA of the CDR3: TGTGCCAGCAGCTTAGAGTGGGGCTCAGATACGCAGTATTTT. This translates into CASSLEWGSDTQYF.

CDR3 in DNA: TGTGCCAGCAGTTCTATGGGGACACCTTCGGAAGAGCAGTACTTC. Protein sequence: CASSSMGTPSEEQYF. This chain joins TRBV6-1 and TRBJ2-7, with D possibly TRBD1 on 6 matching bases. Germline V gene lookup returns CDR1 MNHNS and CDR2 SASEGT. V shed 5 bases and J shed 7 bases, with 21 bases lying between them. This CDR3 region has 15 residues.

This chain links TRBV5-1 with TRBJ2-7; D may be TRBD1 (5 bases). CDR3 length: 14 residues. V gave up 2 bases and J gave up 4 bases, with 13 bases separating them. In germline, CDR1 is SGHRS, CDR2 YFSETQ. The CDR3 nucleotides are TGCGCCAGCAGCTTTCTCCAGGGCCATTACGAGCAGTACTTC. As protein: CASSFLQGHYEQYF.

CDR3 sequence reads: CASRPQGFGQPQHF. CDR3 bases: TGTGCCAGCAGGCCTCAGGGATTCGGTCAGCCCCAGCATTTT. V usage is TRBV6-5 and J usage is TRBJ1-5, with a possible D match to TRBD1 (5 bases). Germline V lookup: CDR1 MNHEY, CDR2 SVGAGI. CDR3 size: 14 residues. Trimming took off 6 bases at V and 6 bases at J, with 15 bases between the two ends.

The V gene is TRBV6-5, the J gene TRBJ1-5; no reliable D call. The V end was cut by 2 bases, the J end by 0 bases, with 8 bases between. CDR1 and CDR2 from the germline V gene are MNHEY and SVGAGI. The CDR3 covers 15 residues. The CDR3 loop reads CASSYDGYSNQPQHF. The CDR3 DNA follows: TGTGCCAGCAGTTACGACGGGTATAGCAATCAGCCCCAGCATTTT.

The V gene is TRBV5-5, the J gene TRBJ1-1; D perhaps matches TRBD1 (6 bases). With 0 bases removed from V and 4 bases from J, the gap between germline ends came to 10 bases. The CDR3 runs 14 residues. The germline gives CDR1 SGHKS, CDR2 YYEKEE (reference sequence). DNA of the CDR3: TGTGCCAGCAGCTTGGAAGGGGGGGGCACTGAAGCTTTCTTT. This gives the protein CASSLEGGGTEAFF.